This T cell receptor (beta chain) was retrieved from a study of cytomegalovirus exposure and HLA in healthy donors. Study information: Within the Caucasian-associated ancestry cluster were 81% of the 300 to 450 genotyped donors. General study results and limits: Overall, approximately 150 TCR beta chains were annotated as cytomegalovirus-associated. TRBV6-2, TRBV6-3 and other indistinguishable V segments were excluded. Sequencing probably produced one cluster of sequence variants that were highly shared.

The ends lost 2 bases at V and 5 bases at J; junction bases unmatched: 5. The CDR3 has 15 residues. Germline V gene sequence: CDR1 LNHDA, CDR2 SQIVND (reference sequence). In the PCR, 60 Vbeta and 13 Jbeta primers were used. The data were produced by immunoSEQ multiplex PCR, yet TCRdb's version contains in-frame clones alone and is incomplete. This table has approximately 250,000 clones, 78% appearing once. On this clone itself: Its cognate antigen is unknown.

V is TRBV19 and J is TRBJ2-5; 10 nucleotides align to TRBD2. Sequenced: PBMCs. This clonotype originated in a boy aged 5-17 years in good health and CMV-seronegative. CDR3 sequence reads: CASSIRTSGLETQYF. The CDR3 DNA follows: TGTGCCAGTAGTATAAGGACTAGCGGCCTCGAGACCCAGTACTTC.